This is a list of T cell receptor beta chains from one sample in a study of T-cell reconstitution after alpha-beta-depleted transplantation in children. MiXCR, applied by TCRdb to the PCR reads, yields one record per CDR3 protein. This table has hundreds of thousands of distinct CDR3 sequences, around 15% appearing once. Sample: PBMCs, mostly from graft donor cells, taken 360 days after TCRalphabeta/CD19-depleted stem cell transplant. All receptors derive from a male patient between 2 and 15 years old who had a stem cell transplant for acute lymphoblastic leukemia, so the T cells may come from the graft donor. CDR3s include the opening cysteine and the closing phenylalanine or tryptophan. Each record gives: D gene, J gene, V gene, clone size, CDR3 protein, CDR3 DNA. A D gene is named only where the DNA matches it firmly. Not all rows give a size; the values are once, few, many and, for expanded clones, a class.

d_gene: NA
j_gene: TRBJ1-1
v_gene: TRBV11-1
abundance: NA
CDR3aa: CASSLGHMNTEAFF
CDR3nt: TGTGCCAGCAGCTTAGGACACATGAACACTGAAGCTTTCTTT

d_gene: NA
j_gene: TRBJ2-1
v_gene: TRBV7-3
abundance: NA
CDR3aa: CASSSGQTPYNEQFF
CDR3nt: TGTGCCAGCAGCTCCGGACAGACCCCCTACAATGAGCAGTTCTTC

d_gene: NA
j_gene: TRBJ2-5
v_gene: TRBV7-3
abundance: few
CDR3aa: CASSPSGATSETQYF
CDR3nt: TGTGCCAGCAGCCCCTCGGGGGCGACTTCAGAGACCCAGTACTTC

d_gene: NA
j_gene: TRBJ1-5
v_gene: TRBV7-8
abundance: few
CDR3aa: CASSSDYFSNQPQHF
CDR3nt: TGTGCCAGCAGCTCCGATTACTTTAGCAATCAGCCCCAGCATTTT

d_gene: NA
j_gene: TRBJ2-1
v_gene: TRBV20-1
abundance: few
CDR3aa: CAWWSGGFAQFF
CDR3nt: TGCGCTTGGTGGAGCGGTGGGTTCGCGCAGTTCTTC

d_gene: TRBD2
j_gene: TRBJ2-2
v_gene: TRBV7-9
abundance: NA
CDR3aa: CASSFTSGIGELFF
CDR3nt: TGTGCCAGCAGCTTTACTAGCGGGATTGGGGAGCTGTTTTTT

d_gene: NA
j_gene: TRBJ2-5
v_gene: TRBV20-1
abundance: few
CDR3aa: CSAPRGETQYF
CDR3nt: TGCAGTGCTCCTAGAGGGGAGACCCAGTACTTC

d_gene: TRBD2
j_gene: TRBJ2-7
v_gene: TRBV4-3
abundance: NA
CDR3aa: CASSQDGWEREGWVHYEQYF
CDR3nt: TGCGCCAGCAGCCAAGATGGGTGGGAGCGGGAGGGCTGGGTTCACTACGAGCAGTACTTC

d_gene: TRBD2
j_gene: TRBJ2-1
v_gene: TRBV4-3
abundance: many
CDR3aa: CASSHTSGYFYNEQFF
CDR3nt: TGCGCCAGCAGCCATACTAGCGGCTACTTTTACAATGAGCAGTTCTTC

d_gene: NA
j_gene: TRBJ2-2
v_gene: TRBV5-8
abundance: NA
CDR3aa: CASSFEVAANTGELFF
CDR3nt: TGTGCCAGCAGCTTTGAAGTAGCGGCGAACACCGGGGAGCTGTTTTTT

d_gene: NA
j_gene: TRBJ2-7
v_gene: TRBV21-1
abundance: few
CDR3aa: CASGLATLTALGEQYF
CDR3nt: TGTGCCAGCGGGTTAGCGACCCTTACCGCACTGGGGGAGCAGTACTTC

d_gene: NA
j_gene: TRBJ2-5
v_gene: TRBV18
abundance: few
CDR3aa: CASSLDKSGTQYF
CDR3nt: TGTGCCAGCTCCCTCGACAAGTCCGGGACCCAGTACTTC

d_gene: TRBD2
j_gene: TRBJ2-2
v_gene: TRBV4-3
abundance: NA
CDR3aa: CASGDLGGRAFPGELFF
CDR3nt: TGCGCCAGCGGTGATCTAGGTGGGAGGGCCTTCCCCGGGGAGCTGTTTTTT

d_gene: TRBD1
j_gene: TRBJ2-6
v_gene: TRBV12-3/TRBV12-4
abundance: once
CDR3aa: CASSLRQGSGSGANVLTF
CDR3nt: TGTGCCAGCAGTTTGAGACAGGGGTCAGGTTCTGGGGCCAACGTCCTGACTTTC

d_gene: NA
j_gene: TRBJ1-3
v_gene: TRBV29-1
abundance: NA
CDR3aa: CSAVSSGNTIYF
CDR3nt: TGCAGCGCAGTGAGCTCTGGAAACACCATATATTTT

d_gene: TRBD1
j_gene: TRBJ2-7
v_gene: TRBV28
abundance: few
CDR3aa: CASRPSDRGLLYEQYF
CDR3nt: TGTGCCAGCAGGCCCTCAGACAGGGGGTTATTGTACGAGCAGTACTTC

d_gene: NA
j_gene: TRBJ2-3
v_gene: TRBV24-1
abundance: NA
CDR3aa: CATSDLMSTDTQYF
CDR3nt: TGTGCCACCAGTGATTTGATGAGCACAGATACGCAGTATTTT

d_gene: TRBD1
j_gene: TRBJ1-2
v_gene: TRBV7-2
abundance: few
CDR3aa: CASSLARTGGLGYTF
CDR3nt: TGTGCCAGCAGCTTAGCGAGGACAGGGGGTCTCGGCTACACCTTC

d_gene: NA
j_gene: TRBJ1-2
v_gene: TRBV28
abundance: NA
CDR3aa: CASSNPGQPTVEYGYTF
CDR3nt: TGTGCCAGCAGCAACCCGGGACAACCGACCGTGGAATATGGCTACACCTTC

d_gene: TRBD2
j_gene: TRBJ2-3
v_gene: TRBV27
abundance: many
CDR3aa: CASSLSTSGSTDTQYF
CDR3nt: TGTGCCAGCAGTTTATCTACTAGCGGGAGCACAGATACGCAGTATTTT

d_gene: TRBD1
j_gene: TRBJ1-2
v_gene: TRBV7-2
abundance: NA
CDR3aa: CASSPDRGLNNYGYTF
CDR3nt: TGTGCCAGCAGCCCGGACAGGGGGCTAAATAACTATGGCTACACCTTC

d_gene: NA
j_gene: TRBJ2-1
v_gene: TRBV12-5
abundance: many
CDR3aa: CASGGLGGEQFF
CDR3nt: TGTGCTAGTGGTGGATTAGGAGGCGAGCAGTTCTTC

d_gene: NA
j_gene: TRBJ2-7
v_gene: TRBV25-1
abundance: few
CDR3aa: CASSGFYEQYF
CDR3nt: TGTGCCAGCAGTGGTTTCTACGAGCAGTACTTC

d_gene: NA
j_gene: TRBJ2-1
v_gene: TRBV20-1
abundance: NA
CDR3aa: CSARDWGAPSGNEQFF
CDR3nt: TGCAGTGCTAGAGATTGGGGCGCCCCATCGGGGAATGAGCAGTTCTTC

d_gene: NA
j_gene: TRBJ2-5
v_gene: TRBV20-1
abundance: many
CDR3aa: CSARDSRDVQETQYF
CDR3nt: TGCAGTGCTAGGGATTCCCGGGACGTTCAAGAGACCCAGTACTTC